A selection of T cell receptor beta chains follows, all from one sample in a study of regulatory T cells in long-lasting Graves disease. TCRdb reprocessed the multiplex PCR reads via MiXCR and lists one record per CDR3 protein. The sample has hundreds of thousands of distinct CDR3 sequences, roughly 20% seen once. This sample comprised peripheral blood mononuclear cells (PBMCs), obtained when the disease was refractory, from a patient treated with antithyroid drugs. These receptors were collected from a female donor with Graves disease. The CDR3 runs from the conserved cysteine through the conserved F or W. A D gene is named only where the DNA matches it firmly. Clone size is stated in some rows and not others, as once, few, many or a class when expanded.

>TRBD1|TRBJ2-7|TRBV5-1|-
CASSLDTGGNTYEQYF
TGCGCCAGCAGCTTGGATACAGGGGGCAACACCTACGAGCAGTACTTC
>-|TRBJ2-1|TRBV6-2/TRBV6-3|-
CASRVRDSQGLNNEQFF
TGTGCCAGCAGAGTTCGGGACTCCCAAGGCCTCAACAATGAGCAGTTCTTC
>-|TRBJ2-7|TRBV28|many
CASSPGETYEQYF
TGTGCCAGCAGTCCCGGGGAGACCTACGAGCAGTACTTC
>TRBD2|TRBJ2-7|TRBV7-9|few
CASSLLGTSGRVPYEQYF
TGTGCCAGCAGCTTACTGGGGACTAGCGGGAGAGTCCCCTACGAGCAGTACTTC
>TRBD2|TRBJ2-5|TRBV6-1|few
CASTELAGQETQYF
TGTGCCAGCACGGAACTAGCGGGGCAAGAGACCCAGTACTTC
>TRBD2|TRBJ2-7|TRBV12-5|many
CASGLDGRAFRPYEQYF
TGTGCTAGTGGGCTAGACGGGAGGGCCTTCCGACCCTACGAGCAGTACTTC
>-|TRBJ2-7|TRBV7-9|-
CASSPRPLEQYF
TGTGCCAGCAGCCCCCGCCCCCTCGAGCAGTACTTC
>TRBD1|TRBJ1-5|TRBV2|many
CASTLGRGIDQPQHF
TGTGCCAGCACCCTCGGCAGGGGGATTGATCAGCCCCAGCATTTT
>-|TRBJ2-5|TRBV5-4|few
CASSLVGALQETQYF
TGTGCCAGCAGCTTGGTTGGTGCACTACAAGAGACCCAGTACTTC
>TRBD1|TRBJ2-5|TRBV2|many
CASNLGQGAGETQYF
TGTGCCAGCAATTTAGGACAGGGGGCGGGGGAGACCCAGTACTTC
>-|TRBJ2-7|TRBV2|few
CASSELDGSSYEQYF
TGTGCCAGCAGTGAGCTGGATGGAAGCTCCTACGAGCAGTACTTC
>-|TRBJ1-1|TRBV7-9|many
CASSQYGGEAFF
TGTGCCAGCAGCCAGTACGGGGGTGAAGCTTTCTTT
>TRBD1|TRBJ1-1|TRBV7-4|few
CASVTGGRANTEAFF
TGTGCCAGCGTAACAGGGGGCAGGGCAAACACTGAAGCTTTCTTT
>TRBD1|TRBJ1-1|TRBV5-1|many
CASSLLVPGQGLNTEAFF
TGCGCCAGCAGCTTGCTTGTACCGGGACAGGGCTTAAACACTGAAGCTTTCTTT
>-|TRBJ2-7|TRBV20-1|many
CSAGRGRSYEQYF
TGCAGTGCTGGACGCGGGCGATCCTACGAGCAGTACTTC
>-|TRBJ1-1|TRBV19|-
CASSIEGSGTEAFF
TGTGCCAGTAGTATAGAAGGGTCGGGCACTGAAGCTTTCTTT
>-|TRBJ1-3|TRBV5-5|-
CASSSDTGSGNTIYF
TGTGCCAGCAGCTCGGACACCGGCTCTGGAAACACCATATATTTT
>-|TRBJ1-1|TRBV30|many
CAWSARSEEAFF
TGTGCCTGGAGCGCCCGATCAGAGGAAGCTTTCTTT
>TRBD1|TRBJ2-2|TRBV9|-
CASSVGQGANTGELFF
TGTGCCAGCAGCGTGGGACAGGGGGCGAACACCGGGGAGCTGTTTTTT
>-|TRBJ2-7|TRBV28|many
CASSIQGFYEQYF
TGTGCCAGCAGTATACAGGGTTTCTACGAGCAGTACTTC
>TRBD1|TRBJ1-4|TRBV12-3/TRBV12-4|many
CASGQGPEKLFF
TGTGCCAGCGGACAGGGACCTGAAAAACTGTTTTTT
>-|TRBJ2-6|TRBV27|few
CASGPIETSGANVLTF
TGTGCCAGCGGCCCCATAGAAACCTCTGGGGCCAACGTCCTGACTTTC
>-|TRBJ1-5|TRBV2|many
CASRRGRVQPQHF
TGTGCCAGCAGGAGGGGTAGGGTACAGCCCCAGCATTTT
>-|TRBJ2-5|TRBV6-2/TRBV6-3|many
CASRRQPTDSSQETQYF
TGTGCCAGCAGACGACAACCCACGGACAGTAGTCAAGAGACCCAGTACTTC
>-|TRBJ2-7|TRBV28|many
CASRHRGGSYEQYF
TGTGCCAGCCGCCATAGGGGGGGCTCCTACGAGCAGTACTTC
>TRBD1|TRBJ1-1|TRBV10-3|few
CAISVQGGTEAFF
TGTGCCATCAGTGTACAGGGGGGTACTGAAGCTTTCTTT
>-|TRBJ2-5|TRBV18|few
CASSPPGRAKTQYF
TGTGCCAGCTCACCTCCGGGCAGGGCGAAGACCCAGTACTTC
>-|TRBJ1-5|TRBV6-5|many
CASSSQESNQPQHF
TGTGCCAGCAGTTCTCAGGAGAGCAATCAGCCCCAGCATTTT
>TRBD2|TRBJ2-7|TRBV7-8|-
CASSLGSPGLVGCEQYF
TGTGCCAGCAGCTTAGGATCGCCGGGACTAGTGGGTTGCGAGCAGTACTTC
>-|TRBJ2-7|TRBV20-1|-
CSARRGLRYSYEQYF
TGCAGTGCTAGGAGGGGGTTACGATACTCCTACGAGCAGTACTTC
>-|TRBJ1-5|TRBV6-1|many
CASSNSQPQHF
TGTGCCAGCAGTAATTCTCAGCCCCAGCATTTT
>-|TRBJ1-1|TRBV6-2/TRBV6-3|-
CASSYLGILNTEAFF
TGTGCCAGCAGTTACCTAGGGATTTTGAACACTGAAGCTTTCTTT
>TRBD2|TRBJ2-6|TRBV11-2|many
CASTHPSGRTGANVLTF
TGTGCCAGCACCCATCCAAGCGGGAGGACCGGGGCCAACGTCCTGACTTTC
>TRBD1|TRBJ2-7|TRBV27|-
CASSSPDRGKLEQYF
TGTGCCAGCAGTTCCCCGGACAGGGGTAAACTCGAGCAGTACTTC
>TRBD2|TRBJ2-2|TRBV28|few
CASSRRSSGRAGELFF
TGTGCCAGCAGCCGCCGATCTAGCGGGAGGGCCGGGGAGCTGTTTTTT
>-|TRBJ2-7|TRBV27|many
CASSPLTVQGSYEQYF
TGTGCCAGCAGCCCCCTGACAGTCCAGGGCTCCTACGAGCAGTACTTC
>-|TRBJ1-2|TRBV20-1|many
CSARDQSNYGYTF
TGCAGTGCTAGAGATCAGTCTAACTATGGCTACACCTTC
>-|TRBJ1-1|TRBV5-1|few
CASSPGTLRENTEAFF
TGCGCCAGCAGCCCGGGGACACTAAGAGAGAACACTGAAGCTTTCTTT
>-|TRBJ2-6|TRBV3-1|-
CASSQVGTGANVLTF
TGTGCCAGCAGCCAAGTTGGGACTGGGGCCAACGTCCTGACTTTC
>-|TRBJ1-2|TRBV28|many
CASSSLMANYGYTF
TGTGCCAGCAGTTCCCTGATGGCTAACTATGGCTACACCTTC
>-|TRBJ2-7|TRBV5-4|-
CASSTETYEQYF
TGTGCCAGCAGCACTGAAACGTACGAGCAGTACTTC
>-|TRBJ2-7|TRBV20-1|few
CSARETAYEQYF
TGCAGTGCTAGGGAGACAGCCTACGAGCAGTACTTC
>TRBD1|TRBJ1-6|TRBV20-1|-
CSATGTGPFYNSPLHF
TGCAGTGCCACCGGGACAGGGCCGTTCTATAATTCACCCCTCCACTTT
>TRBD1|TRBJ2-4|TRBV6-2/TRBV6-3|few
CASSYHQGEAKNIQYF
TGTGCCAGCAGTTACCATCAGGGGGAAGCCAAAAACATTCAGTACTTC
>-|TRBJ2-7|TRBV6-1|-
CASSEEGTPDEQYF
TGTGCCAGCAGTGAAGAAGGTACCCCCGACGAGCAGTACTTC
>TRBD1|TRBJ1-1|TRBV28|many
CASSSVSGTGRFF
TGTGCCAGCAGCTCCGTCTCGGGGACAGGTCGGTTCTTT
>-|TRBJ2-3|TRBV9|few
CASSVVGGIADTQYF
TGTGCCAGCAGCGTAGTTGGCGGGATAGCAGATACGCAGTATTTT
>-|TRBJ1-5|TRBV28|many
CASSLTAPNQPQHF
TGTGCCAGCAGTCTGACAGCTCCTAATCAGCCCCAGCATTTT
>TRBD2|TRBJ2-5|TRBV20-1|few
CSARESGGEETQYF
TGCAGTGCTAGAGAAAGCGGGGGGGAAGAGACCCAGTACTTC
>-|TRBJ2-3|TRBV20-1|few
CSASRATDTQYF
TGCAGTGCTTCACGGGCGACAGATACGCAGTATTTT
>TRBD1|TRBJ1-1|TRBV6-5|few
CASSSGDSVGKAFF
TGTGCCAGCAGTTCCGGGGACAGTGTGGGGAAAGCTTTCTTT
>-|TRBJ1-5|TRBV10-3|few
CAISPGDQPQHF
TGTGCCATCAGCCCCGGGGATCAGCCCCAGCATTTT
>TRBD1|TRBJ1-6|TRBV30|many
CAWSVRRGESPLHF
TGTGCCTGGAGTGTCCGCAGGGGGGAATCACCCCTCCACTTT
>-|TRBJ2-7|TRBV27|many
CASSLHLGVAYEQYF
TGTGCCAGCAGTCTCCATTTGGGGGTAGCCTACGAGCAGTACTTC
>TRBD2|TRBJ2-1|TRBV7-2|-
CASSLEGGRAEGEQFF
TGTGCCAGCAGCTTAGAGGGCGGGAGGGCCGAGGGTGAGCAGTTCTTC
>TRBD1|TRBJ1-1|TRBV27|many
CASSFEGATEAFF
TGTGCCAGCAGTTTCGAGGGGGCCACTGAAGCTTTCTTT